This T cell receptor beta chain was identified in a study of identical twins. V was clipped by 1 base and J by 4 bases, with 10 bases between them. CDR3 length: 14 amino acids. Germline lookup yields CDR1 LGHNA and CDR2 YNFKEQ. TCRdb redid the calling of the 5' RACE reads with MiXCR, one entry per CDR3 protein. The sample shows just over 450,000 distinct CDR3 sequences, about 14% of them seen only once. This clonotype came up many times. Separately, the same data were catalogued under a study of yellow fever vaccine responses in identical twins.

The source material was CD4+ T cells sorted from blood. The clonotype originates from a woman younger than 30 in good health. This rearrangement joins TRBV4-2 to TRBJ1-1; D possibly corresponds to TRBD1 (6 bases). The CDR3 DNA is TGTGCCAGCAGCCAAGTGGGGGGCGGCACTGAAGCTTTCTTT. Its protein is CASSQVGGGTEAFF.